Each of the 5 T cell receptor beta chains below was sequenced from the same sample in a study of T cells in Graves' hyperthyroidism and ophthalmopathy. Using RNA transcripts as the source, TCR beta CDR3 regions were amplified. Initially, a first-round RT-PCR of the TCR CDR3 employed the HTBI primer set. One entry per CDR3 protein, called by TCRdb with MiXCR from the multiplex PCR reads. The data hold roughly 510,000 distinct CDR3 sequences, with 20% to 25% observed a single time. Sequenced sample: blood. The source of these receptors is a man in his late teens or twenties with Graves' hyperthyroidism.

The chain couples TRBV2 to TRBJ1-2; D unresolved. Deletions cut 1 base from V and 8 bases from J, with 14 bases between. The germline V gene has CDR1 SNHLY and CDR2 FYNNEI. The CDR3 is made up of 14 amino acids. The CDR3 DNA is TGTGCCAGCAGTGAAGAAGCGGGTTTTTACGGCTACACCTTC. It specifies CASSEEAGFYGYTF.

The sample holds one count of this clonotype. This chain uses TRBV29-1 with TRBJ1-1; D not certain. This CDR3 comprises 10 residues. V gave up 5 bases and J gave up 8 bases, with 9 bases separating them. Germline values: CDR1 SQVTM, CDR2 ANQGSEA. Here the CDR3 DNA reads TGCAGCGTTCGGATCTTGGAAGCTTTCTTT. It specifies CSVRILEAFF.

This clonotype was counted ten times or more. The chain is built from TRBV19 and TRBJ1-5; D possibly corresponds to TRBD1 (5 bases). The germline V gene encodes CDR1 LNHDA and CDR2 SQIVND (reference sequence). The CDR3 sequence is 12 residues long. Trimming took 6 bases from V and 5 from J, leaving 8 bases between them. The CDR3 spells CASREGYQPQHF. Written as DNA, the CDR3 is TGTGCCAGTAGAGAGGGGTATCAGCCCCAGCATTTT.

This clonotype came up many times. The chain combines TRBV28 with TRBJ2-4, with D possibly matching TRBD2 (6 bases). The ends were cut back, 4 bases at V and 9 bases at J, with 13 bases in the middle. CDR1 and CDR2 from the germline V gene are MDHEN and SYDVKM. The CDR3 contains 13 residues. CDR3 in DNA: TGTGCCAGCAGTTCCCGTATTAGCGGCATTCAGTACTTC. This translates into CASSSRISGIQYF.

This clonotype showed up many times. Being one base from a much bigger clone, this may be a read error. The CDR3 DNA reads TGTGCCAGCAGGTACTCGATTGGAGACAGTGGCTATGGCTACACCTTC. Translating it yields CASRYSIGDSGYGYTF. The chain links TRBV6-5 to TRBJ1-2; tentative D call: TRBD1 (5 bases). This CDR3 comprises 16 residues. Per germline, CDR1 MNHEY and CDR2 SVGAGI.